The TCR beta chain described here comes from a study of blood T cell repertoires in COVID-19. At the level of the study: The origin of the acute and convalescent COVID-19 samples was the United States, Italy and Spain.

Participants were placed into cohorts based on the clinical history they reported. During the 2 weeks before they entered the study, exposed participants had met someone with a PCR-confirmed or clinician-diagnosed COVID-19 case. Original methodology: Researchers report that nucleated cell counts were estimated from reference gene primer amplification. Assay: immunoSEQ multiplex PCR; the TCRdb copy retains only in-frame clones and omits some. That table furnishes V, J and clone size, whereas the DNA furnished D and trimming. The table includes 260,000 or so clones, around four fifths detected once. The CDR3 sequence is 15 residues long. Germline V gene lookup returns CDR1 MNHNY and CDR2 SVGAGI (reference sequence). The V segment lost 1 base and the J segment 5 bases; nucleotides outside the gene matches: 6.

The sequenced sample consisted of PBMCs or T cells enriched from blood (not recorded which). The receptor was isolated from a woman aged 40 to 55 who had been exposed to COVID-19. V usage is TRBV6-6 and J usage is TRBJ2-7, with 9 nucleotides matching TRBD2. The chain's CDR3 is CASSYFGLAGNEQYF. CDR3 in DNA: TGTGCCAGCAGTTACTTCGGTCTAGCGGGGAACGAGCAGTACTTC.